A selection of T cell receptor beta chains follows, all from one sample in a study of radiation and T cells in renal cell carcinoma. Produced via immunoSEQ multiplex PCR; TCRdb's table is partial and in-frame only. The sample consists of approximately 100,000 clones, about 88% of them appearing once. The sample here was blood, taken from a patient whose treatment included radiotherapy and nephrectomy. All receptors come from a man aged 45 to 65 with renal cell carcinoma. The CDR3 runs from the conserved cysteine through the conserved F or W.

j_gene: TRBJ2-3
len: 15
v_gene: TRBV6-5
CDR3aa: CASNGQGYHTDTQYF

j_gene: TRBJ2-7
len: 13
v_gene: TRBV7-9
CDR3aa: CASSLVWSYEQYF

j_gene: TRBJ1-2
len: 13
v_gene: TRBV6-5
CDR3aa: CASRPTANYGYTF

j_gene: TRBJ2-5
len: 16
v_gene: TRBV2
CDR3aa: CASSGGTGGAGETQYF

j_gene: TRBJ2-2
len: 15
v_gene: TRBV4-1
CDR3aa: CASRRGQGETGELFF

j_gene: TRBJ1-4
len: 18
v_gene: TRBV11-2
CDR3aa: CASSFVPIQGRMGEKLFF

j_gene: TRBJ1-1
len: 15
v_gene: TRBV15
CDR3aa: CATSLQNRDHLIPFF

j_gene: TRBJ2-1
len: 11
v_gene: TRBV9
CDR3aa: CASSVTSEQFF

j_gene: TRBJ1-2
len: 14
v_gene: TRBV9
CDR3aa: CASSPLGAPYGYTF

j_gene: TRBJ2-2
len: 11
v_gene: TRBV9
CDR3aa: CASSAPGELFF

j_gene: TRBJ2-7
len: 16
v_gene: TRBV6-5
CDR3aa: CASSYSSRGYSYEQYF

j_gene: TRBJ1-6
len: 12
v_gene: TRBV2
CDR3aa: CASRGTGSPLHF

j_gene: TRBJ2-5
len: 14
v_gene: TRBV5-1
CDR3aa: CASSLQGGGETQYF

j_gene: TRBJ1-2
len: 14
v_gene: TRBV19
CDR3aa: CASSSQQGTYGYTF

j_gene: TRBJ2-3
len: 14
v_gene: TRBV10-3
CDR3aa: CAISGDRDTDTQYF

j_gene: TRBJ2-3
len: 15
v_gene: TRBV5-1
CDR3aa: CASRSGGAGPDTQYF

j_gene: TRBJ2-1
len: 15
v_gene: TRBV4-1
CDR3aa: CASSQGRNPYNEQFF

j_gene: TRBJ1-3
len: 16
v_gene: TRBV9
CDR3aa: CASSVFDGPSGNTIYF